This T cell receptor (beta chain) was observed in a study of CD4 and CD8 cells across lung adenocarcinoma regions. Trimming took off 6 bases at V and 1 base at J, with 12 bases between the two ends. CDR1 and CDR2 from the germline V gene are MNHNS and SASEGT. The length of the CDR3 is 14 residues. Localized lung adenocarcinoma, a non-small cell lung cancer, affected the donors. TCRdb analysed the PCR reads with MiXCR anew, one entry per CDR3 protein. This table has some 22,000 distinct CDR3 sequences, 52% appearing once. This clonotype was seen at least ten times. This sequence was found in a male donor with lung adenocarcinoma. The CD4 and CD8 labels of this study may be unreliable. V is TRBV6-1 and J is TRBJ1-1; no reliable D call. The source material was CD4+ T cells from the center of a lung tumor. CDR3 sequence reads: CASSPQGRNTEAFF. Written as DNA, the CDR3 is TGTGCCAGCAGCCCCCAAGGCCGGAACACTGAAGCTTTCTTT.